These T cell receptor beta chains were read from a single sample in a study of early T cells in non-severe SARS-CoV-2 infection. One entry per CDR3 protein, called by TCRdb with MiXCR from the 5' RACE reads. The sample records tens of thousands of distinct CDR3 sequences, 3.5% to 4.5% being singletons. The sample was whole blood. The origin of the receptors is an adult who was a healthcare worker with PCR-confirmed SARS-CoV-2 infection or an uninfected control (not recorded which). Each CDR3 is given with its conserved first and last residue. Fields, in order: V gene, clone size, J gene, D gene, CDR3 protein, CDR3 DNA. The D gene is left open where the match is weak. Only some rows state a clone size, as once, few, many or a class for expanded clones.

V gene: TRBV2
clone size: many
J gene: TRBJ2-3
D gene: -
CDR3 protein: CASSDDYSTDTQYF
CDR3 DNA: TGTGCCAGCAGTGATGACTATAGCACAGATACGCAGTATTTT

V gene: TRBV7-6
clone size: many
J gene: TRBJ2-1
D gene: TRBD1
CDR3 protein: CASSWDSGPNEQFF
CDR3 DNA: TGTGCCAGCAGTTGGGACAGCGGTCCCAATGAGCAGTTCTTC

V gene: TRBV14
clone size: many
J gene: TRBJ2-5
D gene: -
CDR3 protein: CASSRAGKETQYF
CDR3 DNA: TGTGCCAGCAGCCGGGCTGGGAAAGAGACCCAGTACTTC

V gene: TRBV6-1
clone size: -
J gene: TRBJ2-7
D gene: -
CDR3 protein: CASSEAPTTHDEQYF
CDR3 DNA: TGTGCCAGCAGTGAAGCGCCCACAACCCACGATGAGCAGTACTTC

V gene: TRBV12-3/TRBV12-4
clone size: few
J gene: TRBJ2-3
D gene: TRBD2
CDR3 protein: CASRSGLAADTQYF
CDR3 DNA: TGTGCCAGCAGGTCGGGACTAGCTGCAGATACGCAGTATTTT

V gene: TRBV12-3/TRBV12-4
clone size: -
J gene: TRBJ2-3
D gene: TRBD2
CDR3 protein: CASSFQAGGTDTQYF
CDR3 DNA: TGTGCCAGCAGTTTCCAAGCGGGGGGCACAGATACGCAGTATTTT

V gene: TRBV4-2
clone size: many
J gene: TRBJ2-1
D gene: TRBD2
CDR3 protein: CASSQTLAGRLGYNEQFF
CDR3 DNA: TGTGCCAGCAGCCAAACTCTAGCGGGCCGATTAGGCTACAATGAGCAGTTCTTC

V gene: TRBV11-3
clone size: many
J gene: TRBJ2-7
D gene: -
CDR3 protein: CASSQVGVVDSSYEQYF
CDR3 DNA: TGTGCCAGCAGCCAGGTCGGGGTAGTGGACAGCTCCTACGAGCAGTACTTC

V gene: TRBV29-1
clone size: few
J gene: TRBJ2-7
D gene: TRBD1
CDR3 protein: CSVESYETGGYEQYF
CDR3 DNA: TGCAGCGTTGAATCATACGAGACAGGGGGCTACGAGCAGTACTTC

V gene: TRBV11-2
clone size: many
J gene: TRBJ2-1
D gene: -
CDR3 protein: CASSPPIEILYNEQFF
CDR3 DNA: TGTGCCAGCAGCCCCCCCATTGAAATCCTCTACAATGAGCAGTTCTTC

V gene: TRBV9
clone size: many
J gene: TRBJ1-6
D gene: -
CDR3 protein: CASSGSRDANSPLHF
CDR3 DNA: TGTGCCAGCAGCGGGAGCCGGGACGCGAATTCACCCCTCCACTTT

V gene: TRBV29-1
clone size: -
J gene: TRBJ2-1
D gene: -
CDR3 protein: CSVDEGKGVTEQFF
CDR3 DNA: TGCAGCGTTGATGAGGGAAAGGGGGTTACTGAGCAGTTCTTC

V gene: TRBV10-1
clone size: many
J gene: TRBJ2-3
D gene: TRBD2
CDR3 protein: CASSESFSGGGTDTQYF
CDR3 DNA: TGCGCCAGCAGTGAGTCCTTCAGCGGGGGTGGCACAGATACGCAGTATTTT

V gene: TRBV15
clone size: many
J gene: TRBJ2-7
D gene: -
CDR3 protein: CATSGQRSYEQYF
CDR3 DNA: TGTGCCACCAGCGGTCAAAGAAGCTACGAGCAGTACTTC

V gene: TRBV7-2
clone size: many
J gene: TRBJ2-7
D gene: -
CDR3 protein: CASSYSLDGTYEQYF
CDR3 DNA: TGTGCCAGCAGTTATAGCCTTGACGGTACCTACGAGCAGTACTTC

V gene: TRBV13
clone size: many
J gene: TRBJ2-1
D gene: -
CDR3 protein: CASSPPGLTYNEQFF
CDR3 DNA: TGTGCCAGCAGCCCCCCCGGGTTGACCTACAATGAGCAGTTCTTC

V gene: TRBV7-8
clone size: few
J gene: TRBJ2-5
D gene: TRBD2
CDR3 protein: CASSLAGGARRETQYF
CDR3 DNA: TGTGCCAGCAGCTTAGCCGGGGGGGCGCGTCGAGAGACCCAGTACTTC

V gene: TRBV5-6
clone size: many
J gene: TRBJ2-5
D gene: -
CDR3 protein: CASSNTAQETQYF
CDR3 DNA: TGTGCCAGCAGCAACACCGCCCAAGAGACCCAGTACTTC

V gene: TRBV3-1
clone size: few
J gene: TRBJ2-7
D gene: TRBD2
CDR3 protein: CASSQGTSGPYEQYF
CDR3 DNA: TGTGCCAGCAGCCAGGGTACTAGCGGTCCCTACGAGCAGTACTTC

V gene: TRBV18
clone size: many
J gene: TRBJ2-3
D gene: -
CDR3 protein: CASSPISGRTDTQYF
CDR3 DNA: TGTGCCAGCTCACCAATTAGCGGCCGCACAGATACGCAGTATTTT

V gene: TRBV20-1
clone size: many
J gene: TRBJ2-2
D gene: TRBD2
CDR3 protein: CSATASGRIGELFF
CDR3 DNA: TGCAGTGCTACGGCTAGCGGGAGAATCGGGGAGCTGTTTTTT

V gene: TRBV5-1
clone size: many
J gene: TRBJ2-7
D gene: -
CDR3 protein: CASLDPSVSYEQYF
CDR3 DNA: TGCGCCAGCCTGGACCCATCAGTTTCCTACGAGCAGTACTTC

V gene: TRBV27
clone size: many
J gene: TRBJ2-6
D gene: -
CDR3 protein: CASSLGVVDGANVLTF
CDR3 DNA: TGTGCCAGCAGTTTAGGCGTGGTTGATGGGGCCAACGTCCTGACTTTC

V gene: TRBV28
clone size: many
J gene: TRBJ2-7
D gene: -
CDR3 protein: CASSWGAYEQYF
CDR3 DNA: TGTGCCAGCAGTTGGGGGGCCTACGAGCAGTACTTC